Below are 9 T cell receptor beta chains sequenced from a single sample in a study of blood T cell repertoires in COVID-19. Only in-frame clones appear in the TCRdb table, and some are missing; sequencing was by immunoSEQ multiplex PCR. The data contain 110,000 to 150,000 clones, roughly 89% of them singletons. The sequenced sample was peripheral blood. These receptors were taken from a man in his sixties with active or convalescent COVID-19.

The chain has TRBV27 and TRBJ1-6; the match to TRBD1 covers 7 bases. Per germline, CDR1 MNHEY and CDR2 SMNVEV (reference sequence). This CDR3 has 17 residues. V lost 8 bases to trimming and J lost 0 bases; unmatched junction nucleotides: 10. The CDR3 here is CASHSGGRSSYNSPLHF. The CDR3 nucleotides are TGTGCCAGCCATTCAGGGGGAAGGAGCTCCTATAATTCACCCCTCCACTTT.

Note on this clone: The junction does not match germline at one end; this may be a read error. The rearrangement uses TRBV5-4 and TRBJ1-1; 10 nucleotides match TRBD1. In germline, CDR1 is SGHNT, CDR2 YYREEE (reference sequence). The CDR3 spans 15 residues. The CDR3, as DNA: TGTGCCAGCAGGTTGGACAGGGGGACGAACACTGAAGCTTTCTTT. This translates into CASRLDRGTNTEAFF.

CDR3 sequence reads: CATRQGGSRDEQFF. The CDR3, as DNA: TGTGCCACCAGACAGGGGGGTAGTCGGGATGAGCAGTTCTTC. This chain uses TRBV24-1 with TRBJ2-1, with 8 bases that match TRBD1. Germline CDR1 is KGHDR and CDR2 is SFDVKD. The J segment lost 8 bases and the V segment lost 7 bases, leaving 9 bases of the junction unmatched. CDR3 length: 14 amino acids.

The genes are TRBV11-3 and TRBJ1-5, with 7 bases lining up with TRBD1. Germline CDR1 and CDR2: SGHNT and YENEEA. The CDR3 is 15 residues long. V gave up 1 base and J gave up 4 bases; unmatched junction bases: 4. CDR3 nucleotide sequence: TGTGCCAGCAGCTTAGTAGGGGGCCCGAATCAGCCCCAGCATTTT. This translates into CASSLVGGPNQPQHF.

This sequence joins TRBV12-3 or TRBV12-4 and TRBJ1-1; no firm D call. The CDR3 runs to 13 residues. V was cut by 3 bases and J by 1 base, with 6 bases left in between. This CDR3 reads CASSLERNTEAFF. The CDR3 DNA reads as TGTGCCAGCAGTTTGGAGAGGAACACTGAAGCTTTCTTT.

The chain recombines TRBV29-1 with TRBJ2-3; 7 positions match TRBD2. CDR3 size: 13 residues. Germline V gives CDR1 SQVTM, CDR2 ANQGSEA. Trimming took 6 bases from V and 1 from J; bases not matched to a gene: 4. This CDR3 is CSVQRGGTDTQYF. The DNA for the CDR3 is TGCAGCGTCCAGCGGGGCGGCACAGATACGCAGTATTTT.

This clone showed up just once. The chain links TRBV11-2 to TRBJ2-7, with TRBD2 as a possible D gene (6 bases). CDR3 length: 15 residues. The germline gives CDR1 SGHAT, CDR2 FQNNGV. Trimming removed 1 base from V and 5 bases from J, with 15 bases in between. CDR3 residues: CASSLVHGSHNEQYF. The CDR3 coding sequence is TGTGCCAGCAGCTTAGTGCACGGGAGTCACAACGAGCAGTACTTC.

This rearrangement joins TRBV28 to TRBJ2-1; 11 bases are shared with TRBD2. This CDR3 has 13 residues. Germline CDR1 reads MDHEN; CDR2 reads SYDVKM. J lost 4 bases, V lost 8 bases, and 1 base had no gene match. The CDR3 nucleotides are TGTGCCAGCCTAGCGGGGGGATACAATGAGCAGTTCTTC. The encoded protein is CASLAGGYNEQFF.

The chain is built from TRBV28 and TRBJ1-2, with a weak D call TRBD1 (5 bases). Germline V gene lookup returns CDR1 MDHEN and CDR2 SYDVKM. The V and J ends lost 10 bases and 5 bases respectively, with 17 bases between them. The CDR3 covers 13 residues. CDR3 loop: CATLTGFGYGYTF. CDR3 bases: TGTGCCACCCTCACAGGCTTCGGGTATGGCTACACCTTC.